This T cell receptor (beta chain) was found in a study of brain metastases from non-small cell lung cancer. The CDR3 totals 13 residues. Trimming took off 2 bases at V and 5 bases at J, with 9 bases between the two ends. Per germline, CDR1 WSHSY and CDR2 SAAADI. Profiled with immunoSEQ multiplex PCR; TCRdb holds only in-frame clones, not every one. Among about 750 clones listed, around four fifths were seen once. Worth noting for this clone: The antigen is undetermined.

Findings of the study overall: Brain metastases shared most TCR repertoire with primaries, with sparse T cells. Brain metastases had lower T-cell infiltration than primary tumors.

The clonotype was recovered from a donor aged 40 or older with non-small cell lung cancer. V usage is TRBV10-2 and J usage is TRBJ1-1; D remains ambiguous. The sequenced sample consisted of tissue from a brain metastasis. The CDR3 nucleotides are TGCGCCAGCAGTGAGCCCAGGAGGACTGAAGCTTTCTTT. This codes for CASSEPRRTEAFF.